This passage covers 21 T cell receptor beta chains from one sample sequenced in a study of metastatic and nonmetastatic thyroid tumors (dated by TCRdb to 2020 to 2021). The protocol used for the library was PCR. The sequencer listed for this sample is Illumina HiSeq 4000. TCRdb took the public reads, trimmed them with fastp at Q25, ran MiXCR for clone calling and kept in-frame beta chains. In this sample the table shows approximately 8,000 clones, about 26% of which occur a single time. 5% to 6.5% of the sample is held by the ten biggest clonotypes. No patient had received any treatment before thyroid surgery. Sequenced: adjacent normal tissue. The receptors shown here come from a female donor with papillary thyroid cancer or a benign thyroid nodule (not recorded which). Some clones in this sample may be carry-over from other donors' samples.

This clone came up a few times. The missing conserved phenylalanine or tryptophan at the end of this CDR3 makes a read error likely. V gene TRBV27 combines with J gene TRBJ2-1; 10 bases align to TRBD1. Germline CDR1 MNHEY, CDR2 SMNVEV (reference sequence). This CDR3 has 16 residues. Unmatched junction bases numbered 8, after V lost 6 bases and J lost 3 bases. As DNA, the CDR3 is TGTGCCAGCAGGATCAGGGGGACAGGGGTCTACAATGAGCAGTTCCTC. Its translation is CASRIRGTGVYNEQFL.

The J gene is TRBJ1-4, the V gene TRBV5-1, with 8 bases aligning to TRBD1. The CDR3 covers 14 residues. CDR1 is SGHRS and CDR2 is YFSETQ in the germline V gene. With 2 bases clipped from V and 6 bases from J, the junction kept 3 bases outside the gene matches. The CDR3 bases are TGCGCCAGCAGCTTCTCACAGGGGGATGAAAAACTGTTTTTT. Translating it yields CASSFSQGDEKLFF.

Worth noting for this clone: It is likely a read error, because the conserved phenylalanine at the end of the CDR3 is missing. The genes are TRBV6-1 and TRBJ1-6, with a weak D call TRBD1 (5 bases). There are 14 residues in the CDR3. Germline V gene data show CDR1 as MNHNS and CDR2 as SASEGT. The CDR3 nucleotides are TGTGCCAGAACCGTGGGGAGGGGCAATTCACCACTCCACTGT. It codes for CARTVGRGNSPLHC.

This clone is medium-sized. This chain uses TRBV7-9 with TRBJ1-1; 7 bases fit TRBD1. Germline CDR1 and CDR2: SEHNR and FQNEAQ (reference sequence). After removal of 5 bases from V and 1 base from J, the junction contained 4 bases not matched to a gene. The length of the CDR3 is 14 residues. The CDR3 sequence is CASSPRDRNTEAFF. The CDR3 DNA reads as TGTGCCAGCAGCCCCCGGGACAGGAACACTGAAGCTTTCTTT.

Judged by abundance, this clone is medium-sized. V gene TRBV20-1 combines with J gene TRBJ1-1, with 8 bases that match TRBD1. The CDR3 is 12 residues long. With V trimmed by 6 bases and J by 8 bases, 8 bases remained unmatched. Germline-derived CDR1 and CDR2 are DFQATT and SNEGSKA (reference sequence). CDR3 in DNA: TGCAGTGCCCCGGACAGGGCCCGAGAAGCTTTCTTT. Its translation: CSAPDRAREAFF.

In regard to this clone: Germline and junction disagree at one end, which may indicate a read error. The rearrangement joins TRBV12-3 or TRBV12-4 to TRBJ1-5; weak D call: TRBD1 (5 bases). The CDR3 consists of 13 residues. CDR3 nucleotides: TGTGCCATCACCGTGGAGGGGTCACAGCCCCAGCTTTTT. Translating it yields CAITVEGSQPQLF.

This clone was seen only a few times. The rearrangement joins TRBV28 to TRBJ2-3; D gene uncertain. CDR1 MDHEN and CDR2 SYDVKM come from the germline V gene. Trimming removed 6 bases from V and 4 bases from J, with 20 bases in between. The CDR3 covers 16 residues. CDR3 sequence reads: CASSPIKGPAADTQYF. The CDR3 nucleotides are TGTGCCAGCAGCCCCATTAAAGGACCGGCCGCAGATACGCAGTATTTT.

This clone is categorized as medium-sized. Here the CDR3 DNA reads TGTGCCAGCAGCCAAGAAAGTGGGGGATATACGCAGTATTTT. Protein: CASSQESGGYTQYF. This sequence joins TRBV4-2 and TRBJ2-3, with D perhaps assigned TRBD1 or TRBD2 (5 bases each). CDR1 and CDR2 from the germline V gene are LGHNA and YNFKEQ. CDR3 length equals 14 residues. V was trimmed by 0 bases and J by 7 bases, leaving 11 bases between them.

This clone is classed as medium-sized. The rearrangement links TRBV7-2 to TRBJ2-3, with D hard to call. This CDR3 comprises 15 residues. The germline CDR1 and CDR2 sequences are SGHTA and FQGNSA. V lost 1 base to trimming and J lost 0 bases, with 8 bases between them. CDR3 sequence reads: CASSLGRLSTDTQYF. Written as DNA, the CDR3 is TGTGCCAGCAGCTTAGGCCGACTGAGCACAGATACGCAGTATTTT.

V usage is TRBV5-1 and J usage is TRBJ2-7, with a weak D call TRBD1 (5 bases). Per germline, CDR1 SGHRS and CDR2 YFSETQ. Between the trimmed V and J ends, which lost 0 bases and 0 bases, there was a span of 10 bases. This CDR3 is built from 15 residues. CDR3 coding DNA: TGCGCCAGCAGCTTGGTTGGGGCCGCCTCCTACGAGCAGTACTTC. Its protein is CASSLVGAASYEQYF.

This clone was counted ten times or more. A read error may explain this, as a much larger clone is one base away. Additional DNA sequences in this sample encode the identical CDR3. The chain is built from TRBV20-1 and TRBJ1-2; TRBD1 agrees at 10 bases. The CDR3 length is 17 residues. Germline values: CDR1 DFQATT, CDR2 SNEGSKA (reference sequence). The V and J ends lost 3 bases and 5 bases, in that order; junction bases with no gene match: 15. CDR3 region: CSASFGTGAIVGYGYTF. CDR3 bases: TGCAGTGCTAGTTTTGGGACAGGGGCCATAGTGGGGTATGGCTACACCTTC.

This clone was picked up a small number of times. The CDR3 ends on some other residue instead of the conserved phenylalanine or tryptophan, so this is likely a read error. The limits of the CDR3 on the DNA are not certain, so only TCRdb's listed CDR3 is given. This chain uses TRBV6-1 with TRBJ1-4. The CDR3 is 14 residues long, ends included. CDR1 and CDR2 from the germline V gene are MNHNS and SASEGT. This CDR3 reads CASSDHPTNEKLSS.

Sample share makes this clone medium-sized. The V and J genes are TRBV12-3 or TRBV12-4 and TRBJ1-4; D is possibly TRBD1 (6 bases). This CDR3 comprises 15 residues. Trimming cost V 2 bases and J 6 bases, with 13 bases left between them. The CDR3 here is CASSLFGGAYEKLFF. The CDR3 DNA is TGTGCCAGCAGTTTATTCGGGGGCGCTTATGAAAAACTGTTTTTT.

This rearrangement joins TRBV2 to TRBJ2-2, with TRBD2 matching over 15 bases. J was trimmed by 1 base and V by 6 bases; bases with no gene match: 6. Germline-derived CDR1 and CDR2 are SNHLY and FYNNEI. The CDR3 is 18 amino acids. The CDR3 coding sequence is TGTGCCAGCAGAATTGGACTAGCGGGGGGGCGGAACACCGGGGAGCTGTTTTTT. Protein: CASRIGLAGGRNTGELFF.

Comments on this clone: Other DNA sequences in the sample encode the same CDR3. The gene calls are TRBV9 and TRBJ2-7; D remains unclear. Germline V gene sequence: CDR1 SGDLS, CDR2 YYNGEE. This CDR3 is 13 amino acids long. Trimming removed 0 bases at V and 2 bases at J, with 6 bases between. CDR3 DNA: TGTGCCAGCAGCGTAGACTCTACCTACGAGCAGTACTTC. Translated, it gives CASSVDSTYEQYF.

J is TRBJ2-2 and V is TRBV20-1, with D unclear. CDR3 length: 14 amino acids. The germline V gene has CDR1 DFQATT and CDR2 SNEGSKA (reference sequence). The V end was cut by 5 bases, the J end by 2 bases, with 12 bases between. The CDR3 DNA follows: TGCAGTGCTTCGCATCGGGCTAACACCGGGGAGCTGTTTTTT. This encodes CSASHRANTGELFF.

The genes are TRBV4-1 and TRBJ2-3; TRBD1 is a possible D gene (5 bases). Germline CDR1 and CDR2: MGHRA and YSYEKL. The V end was cut by 0 bases, the J end by 4 bases, with 11 bases between. This CDR3 has 15 residues. CDR3: CASSQEVQGPDTQYF. CDR3 nucleotides: TGCGCCAGCAGCCAAGAAGTGCAGGGTCCAGATACGCAGTATTTT.

By share, this clone ranks as large. J is TRBJ2-7 and V is TRBV6-1, with no clear D. CDR3 size: 13 residues. The germline V and J ends were trimmed by 2 bases and 2 bases, with 7 bases remaining between them. Germline-derived CDR1 and CDR2 are MNHNS and SASEGT. CDR3 DNA sequence: TGTGCCAGCAGTGAACAACAGCCCTACGAGCAGTACTTC. This encodes CASSEQQPYEQYF.

This clone was counted only a few times. This rearrangement joins TRBV6-2 or TRBV6-3 to TRBJ1-1; D is ambiguous. V lost 6 bases to trimming and J lost 1 base, with 9 bases between them. The CDR3 runs 13 residues. Germline lookup yields CDR1 MNHEY and CDR2 SVGEGT. CDR3 in DNA: TGTGCCAGCAGACACTACAGGAACACTGAAGCTTTCTTT. Protein sequence: CASRHYRNTEAFF.

This clone is labeled as medium-sized. V gene TRBV5-6 combines with J gene TRBJ1-1, with a tentative D call TRBD1 (6 bases). Deletions cut 1 base from V and 7 bases from J, with 14 bases between. Germline loops: CDR1 SGHDT, CDR2 YYEEEE. CDR3 length: 14 amino acids. Here the CDR3 DNA reads TGTGCCAGCAGCTTGTTCCCCGGGACACATGAAGCTTTCTTT. Its translation is CASSLFPGTHEAFF. Full variable domain (missing parts from reference TRBV5-6 and TRBJ1-1): DAGVTQSPTHLIKTRGQQVTLRCSPKSGHDTVSWYQQALGQGPQFIFQYYEEEERQRGNFPDRFSGHQFPNYSSELNVNALLLGDSALYLCASSLFPGTHEAFFGQGTRLTVV.

By share of the sample, this clone is medium-sized (0.01 to 0.1%). The rearrangement links TRBV7-2 to TRBJ2-7; D perhaps matches TRBD2 (5 bases). The germline V gene has CDR1 SGHTA and CDR2 FQGNSA. The CDR3 extends over 15 amino acids. Trimming removed 0 bases at V and 2 bases at J, with 11 bases between. The DNA for the CDR3 is TGTGCCAGCAGCTTAGCGGGGAGCGAACCCTACGAGCAGTACTTC. Translated: CASSLAGSEPYEQYF.